These 20 T cell receptor beta chains came from one sample sequenced in a study of radiation and T cells in renal cell carcinoma. Noted time point: blood 2 weeks post-SBRT. Treatment noted: 15 Gy SBRT to primary tumor, nephrectomy 4 weeks later. Produced via immunoSEQ multiplex PCR; TCRdb's table is partial and in-frame only. This table holds 160,000 or so clones, over 80% found once. The source material was blood, sampled from a patient whose treatment included radiotherapy and nephrectomy. The receptors come from a woman in her forties or fifties with renal cell carcinoma.

The chain recombines TRBV11-2 with TRBJ2-7; the D gene is possibly TRBD2 (5 bases). CDR3 length: 12 residues. V gave up 3 bases and J gave up 6 bases, with 9 bases separating them. Germline-derived CDR1 and CDR2 are SGHAT and FQNNGV. CDR3 DNA: TGTGCCAGCAGCTTGGGAGCCGGCGAGCAGTACTTC. It codes for CASSLGAGEQYF.

The chain uses TRBV6-5 and TRBJ1-6; D is uncertain. Germline-derived CDR1 and CDR2 are MNHEY and SVGAGI. The ends were cut back, 5 bases at V and 8 bases at J, with 16 bases in the middle. The CDR3 runs to 15 residues. The CDR3 spells CASSLRDWEDSPLHF. CDR3 sequence (DNA): TGTGCCAGCAGTCTGCGGGATTGGGAGGATTCACCCCTCCACTTT.

This clone was counted a few times. This chain links TRBV18 with TRBJ2-5; D might be TRBD1 (6 bases). The CDR3 length is 13 residues. The germline V gene encodes CDR1 KGHSH and CDR2 LQKENI. The V and J ends lost 2 bases and 5 bases respectively, with 9 bases between them. The CDR3 bases are TGTGCCAGCTCACCATCAGGGGCGGAGACCCAGTACTTC. Protein sequence: CASSPSGAETQYF.

This clone was counted only a few times. The V call is TRBV28, the J call TRBJ1-6; D not resolved. Germline V lookup: CDR1 MDHEN, CDR2 SYDVKM. The ends were cut back, 4 bases at V and 8 bases at J, with 12 bases in the middle. The CDR3 has 14 residues. CDR3: CASSWASNDSPLHF. The DNA of the CDR3 is TGTGCCAGCAGTTGGGCCTCTAACGATTCACCCCTCCACTTT.

The CDR3 DNA reads as TGTGCCAGCAGCCCCGGGGAGGACACAGATACGCAGTATTTT. Its protein is CASSPGEDTDTQYF. V usage is TRBV21-1 and J usage is TRBJ2-3; the table's D call of TRBD2 was not tested on the DNA. TRBV21-1 is assigned pseudogene status. This CDR3 has 14 residues.

This clone was observed a few times. The V gene is TRBV30, the J gene TRBJ1-5; TRBD1 is a possible D gene (6 bases). The CDR3 covers 14 residues. Germline assignment: CDR1 GTSNPN and CDR2 SVGIG (reference sequence). Trimming took off 5 bases at V and 2 bases at J, with 13 bases between the two ends. The CDR3 is CAWGRAGGNQPQHF. The CDR3 DNA reads as TGTGCCTGGGGTAGGGCAGGGGGCAATCAGCCCCAGCATTTT.

V gene TRBV7-3 combines with J gene TRBJ2-3, with D perhaps assigned TRBD1 or TRBD2 (5 bases each). This CDR3 comprises 14 residues. In germline, CDR1 is SGHTA, CDR2 FQGTGA. The V gene lost 3 bases and the J gene lost 4 bases, with 11 bases spanning the gap. The CDR3 nucleotides read TGTGCCAGCAGCTTGGGGGTAAGCCCAGATACGCAGTATTTT. Its protein is CASSLGVSPDTQYF.

The genes are TRBV6-1 and TRBJ1-2, with 7 bases aligning to TRBD1. CDR1 and CDR2 (germline): MNHNS, SASEGT. The CDR3 contains 14 residues. The trim removed 6 bases at V and 8 bases at J, leaving 12 bases unmatched. DNA for the CDR3: TGTGCCAGCAGCGAGGAAACAGGGGTGAGGGGCTACACCTTC. Protein: CASSEETGVRGYTF.

This clone was seen a single time. V and J are TRBV7-2 and TRBJ2-3; D unresolved. The ends were cut back, 5 bases at V and 2 bases at J, with 14 bases in the middle. The germline CDR1 and CDR2 sequences are SGHTA and FQGNSA. The CDR3 is 15 residues long. CDR3 in DNA: TGTGCCAGCAGCCCCGCCCACTATAACACAGATACGCAGTATTTT. Amino acid sequence: CASSPAHYNTDTQYF.

V and J are TRBV6-5 and TRBJ1-2; 9 nucleotides line up with TRBD1. Germline loops: CDR1 MNHEY, CDR2 SVGAGI. The CDR3 consists of 14 residues. The V and J ends lost 6 bases and 4 bases, in that order; junction bases with no gene match: 6. The CDR3 here is CASRWGQGSYGYTF. The CDR3 nucleotides are TGTGCCAGCAGGTGGGGACAGGGTAGCTATGGCTACACCTTC.

V is TRBV5-6 and J is TRBJ2-7; 8 nucleotides align to TRBD2. Germline-derived CDR1 and CDR2 are SGHDT and YYEEEE. The CDR3 covers 13 residues. V lost 1 base, J lost 7 bases, and 4 bases stayed unmatched. In DNA form, the CDR3 reads TGTGCCAGCAGCTTGCGGGGGGGCCGTGAGCAGTACTTC. This encodes CASSLRGGREQYF.

The V call is TRBV19, the J call TRBJ1-6; TRBD1 matches at 8 bases. The CDR3 contains 14 residues. The germline V gene has CDR1 LNHDA and CDR2 SQIVND (reference sequence). Trimming removed 8 bases from V and 9 bases from J; junction bases left unmatched: 9. DNA for the CDR3: TGTGCCAGTGCCTTGGACAGGGTAGGTTCACCCCTCCACTTT. It is translated as CASALDRVGSPLHF. Complete variable domain (other parts from reference TRBV19 and TRBJ1-6): DGGITQSPKYLFRKEGQNVTLSCEQNLNHDAMYWYRQDPGQGLRLIYYSQIVNDFQKGDIAEGYSVSREKKESFPLTVTSAQKNPTAFYLCASALDRVGSPLHFGNGTRLTVT.

The chain couples TRBV16 to TRBJ2-2; perhaps TRBD2 as D (5 bases). This CDR3 is built from 15 residues. V lost 0 bases and J 4 bases, leaving 9 bases between the germline ends. Germline assignment: CDR1 KGHSY and CDR2 FQNENV. The CDR3 nucleotides are TGTGCCAGCAGCCAATCGAGGGTGGCCACCGGGGAGCTGTTTTTT. This sequence encodes CASSQSRVATGELFF.

The V call is TRBV5-1, the J call TRBJ2-6, with D perhaps TRBD2 (7 bases). The CDR3 has 16 residues. Trimming took off 3 bases at V and 2 bases at J, with 12 bases between the two ends. CDR1 is SGHRS and CDR2 is YFSETQ in the germline V gene. The CDR3 DNA is TGCGCCAGCAGCTCTCTCGGGGGGCCTGGGGCCAACGTCCTGACTTTC. Translated, it gives CASSSLGGPGANVLTF.

CDR3 region: CASSSGTVSTDTQYF. For the CDR3, the DNA is TGTGCCAGCAGTTCCGGGACAGTGTCCACAGATACGCAGTATTTT. The genes are TRBV2 and TRBJ2-3, with TRBD1 identical over 7 bases. V was pared by 5 bases and J by 2 bases, with 7 bases of the junction left unmatched. The germline gives CDR1 SNHLY, CDR2 FYNNEI. The CDR3 consists of 15 residues. Drawing the rest from reference TRBV2 and TRBJ2-3, the complete variable domain is EPEVTQTPSHQVTQMGQEVILRCVPISNHLYFYWYRQILGQKVEFLVSFYNNEISEKSEIFDDQFSVERPDGSNFTLKIRSTKLEDSAMYFCASSSGTVSTDTQYFGPGTRLTVL.

This chain uses TRBV19 with TRBJ2-5, with D possibly matching TRBD2 (6 bases). Trimming left V 3 bases short and J 5 bases short, with 10 bases between. The CDR3 consists of 13 residues. Germline V gene sequence: CDR1 LNHDA, CDR2 SQIVND (reference sequence). The CDR3 loop is CASSIAGRETQYF. CDR3 sequence (DNA): TGTGCCAGTAGTATTGCAGGGAGGGAGACCCAGTACTTC.

This clone was observed a few times. A junction boundary mismatches the germline segment, possibly from a read error. The V gene is TRBV11-3, the J gene TRBJ2-1, with 7 bases fitting TRBD1. The germline V gene has CDR1 SGHNT and CDR2 YENEEA. The CDR3 is 13 amino acids. CDR3 in DNA: TGTGCCAGCAGCCCCGGAGGCGACAGGGCCCCGATCTTC. Protein product: CASSPGGDRAPIF.

This chain joins TRBV19 and TRBJ1-2; 8 bases match TRBD1. CDR1 LNHDA and CDR2 SQIVND come from the germline V gene (reference sequence). The CDR3 contains 15 residues. V was pared by 4 bases and J by 6 bases, with 10 bases of the junction left unmatched. The CDR3 spells CASSTLTGALNGYTF. Here the CDR3 DNA reads TGTGCCAGTAGTACTCTGACAGGGGCACTGAATGGCTACACCTTC. The full variable domain, rest sourced from reference TRBV19 and TRBJ1-2, is DGGITQSPKYLFRKEGQNVTLSCEQNLNHDAMYWYRQDPGQGLRLIYYSQIVNDFQKGDIAEGYSVSREKKESFPLTVTSAQKNPTAFYLCASSTLTGALNGYTFGSGTRLTVV.

The rearrangement links TRBV7-9 to TRBJ2-7; D gene unclear. Germline V gene data show CDR1 as SEHNR and CDR2 as FQNEAQ (reference sequence). V dropped 5 bases and J dropped 3 bases, with 5 bases sitting between them. This CDR3 is 11 amino acids long. Here the CDR3 DNA reads TGTGCCAGCAGCCCAGACTACGAGCAGTACTTC. Translated: CASSPDYEQYF.

The V gene is TRBV5-4, the J gene TRBJ1-1; D is uncertain. CDR1 and CDR2 (germline): SGHNT, YYREEE (reference sequence). CDR3 length: 14 amino acids. V lost 0 bases to trimming and J lost 1 base, with 7 bases between them. CDR3 sequence (DNA): TGTGCCAGCAGCTTGGAACGTACGAACACTGAAGCTTTCTTT. Protein: CASSLERTNTEAFF.